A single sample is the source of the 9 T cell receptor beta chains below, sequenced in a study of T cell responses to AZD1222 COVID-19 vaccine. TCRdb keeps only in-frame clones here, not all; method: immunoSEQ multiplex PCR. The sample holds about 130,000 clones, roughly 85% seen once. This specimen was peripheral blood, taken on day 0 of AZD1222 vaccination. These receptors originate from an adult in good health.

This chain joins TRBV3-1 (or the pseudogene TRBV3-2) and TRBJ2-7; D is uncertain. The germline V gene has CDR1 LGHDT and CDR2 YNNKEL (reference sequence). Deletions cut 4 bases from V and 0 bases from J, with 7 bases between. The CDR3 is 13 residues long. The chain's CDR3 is CASSRPSSYEQYF. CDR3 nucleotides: TGTGCCAGCAGCCGCCCAAGCTCCTACGAGCAGTACTTC.

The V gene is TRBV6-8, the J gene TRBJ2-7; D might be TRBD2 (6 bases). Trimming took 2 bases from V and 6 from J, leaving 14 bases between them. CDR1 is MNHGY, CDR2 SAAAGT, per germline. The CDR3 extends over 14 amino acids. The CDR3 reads CASSYRRRGIEQYF. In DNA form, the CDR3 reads TGTGCCAGCAGTTACCGGCGGCGGGGAATCGAGCAGTACTTC.

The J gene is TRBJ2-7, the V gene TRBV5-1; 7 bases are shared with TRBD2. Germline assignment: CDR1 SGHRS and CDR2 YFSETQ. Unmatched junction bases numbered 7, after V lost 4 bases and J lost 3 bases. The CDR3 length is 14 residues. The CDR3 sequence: CASSGLSGNYEQYF. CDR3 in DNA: TGCGCCAGCAGCGGCTTAAGCGGGAACTACGAGCAGTACTTC. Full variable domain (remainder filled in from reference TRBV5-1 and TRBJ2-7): KAGVTQTPRYLIKTRGQQVTLSCSPISGHRSVSWYQQTPGQGLQFLFEYFSETQRNKGNFPGRFSGRQFSNSRSEMNVSTLELGDSALYLCASSGLSGNYEQYFGPGTRLTVT.

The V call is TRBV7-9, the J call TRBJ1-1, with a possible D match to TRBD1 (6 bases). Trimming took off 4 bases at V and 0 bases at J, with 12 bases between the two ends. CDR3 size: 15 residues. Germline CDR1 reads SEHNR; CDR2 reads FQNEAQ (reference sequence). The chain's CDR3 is CASSSIDRLNTEAFF. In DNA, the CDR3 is TGTGCCAGCAGCTCAATTGACAGGTTGAACACTGAAGCTTTCTTT.

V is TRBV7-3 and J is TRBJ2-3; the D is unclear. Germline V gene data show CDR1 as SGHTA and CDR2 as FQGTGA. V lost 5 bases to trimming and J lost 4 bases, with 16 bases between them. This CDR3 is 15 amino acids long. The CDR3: CASSPITGTADTQYF. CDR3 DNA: TGTGCCAGCAGCCCGATTACGGGTACCGCAGATACGCAGTATTTT.

DNA for the CDR3: TGTGCCAGCAGCGTAGGATCAGATACGCAGTATTTT. Its translation is CASSVGSDTQYF. The chain joins TRBV9 to TRBJ2-3; no clear D. From germline, CDR1 is SGDLS and CDR2 YYNGEE. The CDR3 is 12 amino acids. The ends were cut back, 0 bases at V and 4 bases at J, with 3 bases in the middle. Using reference TRBV9 and TRBJ2-3 for the parts outside the CDR3, the full variable domain is DSGVTQTPKHLITATGQRVTLRCSPRSGDLSVYWYQQSLDQGLQFLIQYYNGEERAKGNILERFSAQQFPDLHSELNLSSLELGDSALYFCASSVGSDTQYFGPGTRLTVL.

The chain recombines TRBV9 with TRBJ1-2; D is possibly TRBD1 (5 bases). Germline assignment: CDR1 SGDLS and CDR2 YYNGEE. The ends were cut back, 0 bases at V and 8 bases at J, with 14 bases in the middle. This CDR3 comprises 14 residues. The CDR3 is CASSVVSQGGGYTF. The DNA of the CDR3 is TGTGCCAGCAGCGTAGTAAGTCAGGGTGGCGGCTACACCTTC.

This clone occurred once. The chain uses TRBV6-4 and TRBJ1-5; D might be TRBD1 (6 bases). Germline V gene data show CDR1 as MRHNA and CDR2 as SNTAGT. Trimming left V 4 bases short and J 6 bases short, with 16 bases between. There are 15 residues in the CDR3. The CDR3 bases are TGTGCCAGCAGTGCAGGGGCAGGTTATGGTCAGCCCCAGCATTTT. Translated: CASSAGAGYGQPQHF.

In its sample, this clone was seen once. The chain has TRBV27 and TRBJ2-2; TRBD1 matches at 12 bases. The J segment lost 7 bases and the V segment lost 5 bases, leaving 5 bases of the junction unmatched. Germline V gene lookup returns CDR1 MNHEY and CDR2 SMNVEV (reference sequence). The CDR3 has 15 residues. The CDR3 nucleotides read TGTGCCAGCAGTGTCGGGACAGGGGGCATCGGGGAGCTGTTTTTT. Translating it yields CASSVGTGGIGELFF.